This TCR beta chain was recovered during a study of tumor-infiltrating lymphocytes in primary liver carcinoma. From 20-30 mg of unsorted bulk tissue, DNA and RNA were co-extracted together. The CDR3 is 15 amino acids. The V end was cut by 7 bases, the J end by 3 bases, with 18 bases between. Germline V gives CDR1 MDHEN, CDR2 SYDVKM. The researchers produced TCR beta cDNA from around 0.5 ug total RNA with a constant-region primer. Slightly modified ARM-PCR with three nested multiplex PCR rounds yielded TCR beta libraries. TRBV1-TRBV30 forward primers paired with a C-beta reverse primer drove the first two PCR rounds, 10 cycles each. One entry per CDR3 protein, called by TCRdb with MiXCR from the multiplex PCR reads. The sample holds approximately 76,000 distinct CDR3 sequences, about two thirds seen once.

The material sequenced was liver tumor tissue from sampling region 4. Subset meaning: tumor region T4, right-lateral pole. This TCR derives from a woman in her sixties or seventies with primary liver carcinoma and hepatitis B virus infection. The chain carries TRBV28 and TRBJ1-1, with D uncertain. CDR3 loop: CASTPGGRMDTEAFF. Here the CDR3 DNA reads TGTGCCAGCACCCCTGGAGGGAGGATGGACACTGAAGCTTTCTTT. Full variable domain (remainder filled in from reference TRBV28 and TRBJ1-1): DVKVTQSSRYLVKRTGEKVFLECVQDMDHENMFWYRQDPGLGLRLIYFSYDVKMKEKGDIPEGYSVSREKKERFSLILESASTNQTSMYLCASTPGGRMDTEAFFGQGTRLTVV.